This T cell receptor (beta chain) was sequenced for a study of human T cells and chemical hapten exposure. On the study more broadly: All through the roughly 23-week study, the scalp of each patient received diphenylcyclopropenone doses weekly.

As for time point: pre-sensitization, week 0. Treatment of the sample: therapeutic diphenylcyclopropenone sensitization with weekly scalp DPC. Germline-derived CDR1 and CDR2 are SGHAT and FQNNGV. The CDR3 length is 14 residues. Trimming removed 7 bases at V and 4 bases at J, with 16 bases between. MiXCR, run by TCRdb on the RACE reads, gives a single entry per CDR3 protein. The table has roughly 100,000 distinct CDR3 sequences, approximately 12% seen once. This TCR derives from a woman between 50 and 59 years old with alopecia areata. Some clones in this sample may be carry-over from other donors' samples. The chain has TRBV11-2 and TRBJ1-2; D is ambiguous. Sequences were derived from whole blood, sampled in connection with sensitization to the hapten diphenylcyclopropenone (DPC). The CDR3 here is CASTNQAQSYGYTF. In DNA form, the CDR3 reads TGTGCCAGCACCAATCAGGCCCAAAGCTATGGCTACACCTTC.